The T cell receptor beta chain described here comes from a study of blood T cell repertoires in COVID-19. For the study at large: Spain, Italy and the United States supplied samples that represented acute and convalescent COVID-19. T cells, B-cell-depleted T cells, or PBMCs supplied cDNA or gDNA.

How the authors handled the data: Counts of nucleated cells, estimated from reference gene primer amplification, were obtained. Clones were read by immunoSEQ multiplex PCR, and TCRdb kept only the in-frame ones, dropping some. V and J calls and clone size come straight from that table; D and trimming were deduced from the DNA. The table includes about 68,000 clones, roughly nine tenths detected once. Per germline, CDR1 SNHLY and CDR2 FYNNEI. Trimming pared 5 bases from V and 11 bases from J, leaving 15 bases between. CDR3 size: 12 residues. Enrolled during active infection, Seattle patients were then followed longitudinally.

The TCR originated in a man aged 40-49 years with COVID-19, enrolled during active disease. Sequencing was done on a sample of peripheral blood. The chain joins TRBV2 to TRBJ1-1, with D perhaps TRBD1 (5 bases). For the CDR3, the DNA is TGTGCCAGCAGTAACGCGCCAGGGTATGCTTTCTTT. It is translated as CASSNAPGYAFF.